This TCR beta chain came from a study of blood T cell repertoires in COVID-19. Authors' data handling: Estimation of nucleated cell counts was performed using reference gene primer amplification. The repertoire was sequenced with immunoSEQ multiplex PCR; TCRdb's copy has only in-frame clones and lacks some. Clone size and the V and J calls come from that table; the DNA yielded D and trimming. This sample has 250,000 to 300,000 clones, with 75% to 90% found just once. This sequence originates from a woman between 65 and 79 years old with COVID-19, enrolled during active disease. The specimen sequenced was peripheral blood.

CDR3 DNA sequence: TGTGCCAGTAGTTTTGACAGGGGAGATCAGCCCCAGCATTTT. Protein sequence: CASSFDRGDQPQHF. The chain carries TRBV19 and TRBJ1-5; 8 nucleotides agree with TRBD1. The V segment lost 5 bases and the J segment 5 bases; nucleotides outside the gene matches: 5. The CDR3 sequence is 14 residues long. CDR1 is LNHDA, CDR2 SQIVND, per germline (reference sequence).